This entry lists 8 T cell receptor beta chains sequenced from one sample in a study of blood T cell repertoires in COVID-19. TCRdb's table, derived via immunoSEQ multiplex PCR, lists solely in-frame clones and lacks some. Among about 200,000 clones, approximately 82% were seen once, and the ten largest hold roughly 10%. The material sequenced was peripheral blood. The receptors derive from a man in his forties or fifties with active or convalescent COVID-19.

The chain recombines TRBV29-1 with TRBJ2-5; D gene ambiguous. The V end lost 7 bases, the J end lost 4 bases, and 7 bases lay between the germline ends. The CDR3 extends over 10 amino acids. Germline lookup yields CDR1 SQVTM and CDR2 ANQGSEA. The CDR3 nucleotides read TGCAGCGGGGCAGGAGAGACCCAGTACTTC. Its protein is CSGAGETQYF.

V and J are TRBV4-1 and TRBJ1-5; D remains unclear. The CDR3 length is 15 residues. Trimming left V 2 bases short and J 6 bases short, with 14 bases between. From germline, CDR1 is MGHRA and CDR2 YSYEKL. Here the CDR3 DNA reads TGCGCCAGCAGCCAAACTTTGGGAGCGGGTCAGCCCCAGCATTTT. Its translation is CASSQTLGAGQPQHF.

This rearrangement joins TRBV5-5 to TRBJ1-1, with TRBD1 matching 9 bases. The CDR3 sequence is 15 residues long. After removal of 4 bases from V and 5 bases from J, the junction contained 9 bases not matched to a gene. The germline gives CDR1 SGHKS, CDR2 YYEKEE (reference sequence). CDR3 DNA sequence: TGTGCCAGCAGCCTCCAACAGGGGGCGGGTACTGAAGCTTTCTTT. Its translation: CASSLQQGAGTEAFF.

The rearrangement joins TRBV7-9 to TRBJ1-1, with a weak D call TRBD1 (6 bases). V lost 7 bases to trimming and J lost 6 bases, with 18 bases between them. Germline V gene lookup returns CDR1 SEHNR and CDR2 FQNEAQ (reference sequence). This CDR3 is built from 14 residues. In nucleotides, the CDR3 is TGTGCCAGCAACGAGAACCAGGGGATCCCTGAAGCTTTCTTT. It is translated as CASNENQGIPEAFF.

This sequence joins TRBV28 and TRBJ2-4; 8 nucleotides line up with TRBD2. Germline CDR1 MDHEN, CDR2 SYDVKM. The CDR3 is 15 amino acids. V was pared by 6 bases and J by 1 base, with 5 bases of the junction left unmatched. The CDR3 here is CASSRPGGAKNIQYF. DNA for the CDR3: TGTGCCAGCAGCCGCCCGGGAGGGGCCAAAAACATTCAGTACTTC.

This chain uses TRBV27 with TRBJ2-7; D gene uncertain. Germline CDR1 reads MNHEY; CDR2 reads SMNVEV (reference sequence). The CDR3 has 13 residues. The V end lost 5 bases, the J end lost 2 bases, and 10 bases lay between the germline ends. The CDR3: CASSPTGTYEQYF. The CDR3 DNA reads TGTGCCAGCAGTCCCACTGGTACCTACGAGCAGTACTTC.

The rearrangement links TRBV4-2 to TRBJ1-5; maybe TRBD1 (6 bases). The CDR3 consists of 14 residues. Germline V gene sequence: CDR1 LGHNA, CDR2 YNFKEQ. Trimming took off 0 bases at V and 7 bases at J, with 10 bases between the two ends. CDR3 in amino acids: CASSQEQGLQPQHF. The CDR3 DNA reads as TGTGCCAGCAGCCAAGAGCAGGGGTTGCAGCCCCAGCATTTT.

This sequence joins TRBV30 and TRBJ2-5; 7 bases fit TRBD2. This CDR3 spans 14 amino acids. Trimming cost V 8 bases and J 3 bases; bases outside gene matches: 12. Germline V gene data show CDR1 as GTSNPN and CDR2 as SVGIG (reference sequence). In nucleotides, the CDR3 is TGTGCCGGGCAGGATCTGGGGGGGAAAGAGACCCAGTACTTC. Its protein is CAGQDLGGKETQYF.